Listed below are T cell receptor beta chains from one sample, sequenced in a study of low-dose radiotherapy and immunotherapy resistance in tumors. TCRdb itself ran the reads through MiXCR, one entry per CDR3 protein. The sample includes 70,000 to 90,000 distinct CDR3 sequences, 18% of them seen just once. Material: PBMCs, obtained before treatment. These receptors came from a male donor with prostate cancer. The CDR3 runs from the conserved cysteine through the conserved F or W. The D gene is left open where the match is weak. Not all rows give a size; the values are once, few, many and, for expanded clones, a class.

abundance	v_gene	j_gene	d_gene	CDR3aa	CDR3nt
medium-sized	TRBV12-3/TRBV12-4	TRBJ1-1	.	CASSPFGQLNTEAFF	TGTGCCAGCTCCCCTTTTGGGCAACTGAACACTGAAGCTTTCTTT
.	TRBV11-2	TRBJ2-2	.	CASSLRGDANTGELFF	TGTGCCAGCAGCTTGAGGGGTGACGCGAACACCGGGGAGCTGTTTTTT
many	TRBV20-1	TRBJ2-5	.	CSAQQETQYF	TGCAGTGCTCAACAAGAGACCCAGTACTTC
many	TRBV6-2/TRBV6-3	TRBJ2-1	.	CASTSGLWQFF	TGTGCCAGCACCTCGGGACTGTGGCAGTTCTTC
many	TRBV11-2	TRBJ1-1	TRBD1	CASSPTGGGNTEAFF	TGTGCCAGCAGCCCCACAGGGGGCGGGAACACTGAAGCTTTCTTT
many	TRBV5-1	TRBJ2-3	.	CASSPDPSATTDTQYF	TGCGCCAGCAGCCCCGACCCTAGCGCCACCACAGATACGCAGTATTTT
once	TRBV5-1	TRBJ2-7	TRBD1	CASSLTGQGAYEQYF	TGCGCCAGCAGCTTGACAGGACAGGGGGCTTACGAGCAGTACTTC
many	TRBV5-5	TRBJ2-4	.	CASSLKGNIQYF	TGTGCCAGCAGCTTGAAGGGTAACATTCAGTACTTC
many	TRBV27	TRBJ2-6	TRBD1	CASSSLWDRGPGANVLTF	TGTGCCAGCAGTTCCCTCTGGGACAGGGGGCCAGGGGCCAACGTCCTGACTTTC
many	TRBV3-1	TRBJ2-3	TRBD2	CASSLGLAGGKSTDTQYF	TGTGCCAGCAGCCTTGGACTAGCGGGGGGGAAAAGCACAGATACGCAGTATTTT
many	TRBV10-3	TRBJ1-2	TRBD1	CAISPDRGGGYTF	TGTGCCATCAGCCCCGACAGGGGTGGAGGCTACACCTTC
many	TRBV11-2	TRBJ2-6	.	CASSSYGAGANVLTF	TGTGCCAGCAGCTCCTACGGGGCTGGGGCCAACGTCCTGACTTTC
many	TRBV29-1	TRBJ1-4	.	CSVGPGATNEKLFF	TGCAGCGTGGGGCCCGGCGCAACTAATGAAAAACTGTTTTTT
many	TRBV6-2/TRBV6-3	TRBJ1-1	.	CASGWNTEAFF	TGTGCCAGCGGCTGGAACACTGAAGCTTTCTTT
many	TRBV6-2/TRBV6-3	TRBJ2-5	.	CASGGLQTGLEETQYF	TGTGCCAGCGGGGGGTTACAGACAGGCCTTGAAGAGACCCAGTACTTC
few	TRBV6-2/TRBV6-3	TRBJ1-1	.	CASSKGTNSNTEAFF	TGTGCCAGCAGTAAGGGGACAAACAGCAACACTGAAGCTTTCTTT
many	TRBV27	TRBJ1-4	.	CASSQYRGDEKLFF	TGTGCCAGCAGCCAATACCGAGGGGATGAAAAACTGTTTTTT
many	TRBV2	TRBJ2-2	TRBD2	CASNGPAGETGELFF	TGTGCCAGCAACGGCCCAGCGGGAGAAACCGGGGAGCTGTTTTTT
many	TRBV19	TRBJ1-2	.	CASSAREYGYTF	TGTGCCAGTAGTGCTCGGGAGTATGGCTACACCTTC
.	TRBV6-5	TRBJ1-3	.	CASSYSTGGGNTIYF	TGTGCCAGCAGTTACTCCACGGGTGGCGGAAACACCATATATTTT
many	TRBV11-2	TRBJ2-5	TRBD1	CASSLDKTAGGETQYF	TGTGCCAGCAGCTTAGATAAAACGGCAGGGGGAGAGACCCAGTACTTC
once	TRBV4-1	TRBJ2-2	.	CASSQQGKGSLSGELFF	TGCGCCAGCAGCCAACAGGGGAAGGGGTCACTTAGCGGGGAGCTGTTTTTT
many	TRBV6-2/TRBV6-3	TRBJ2-3	.	CASNPGTPNTDTQYF	TGTGCCAGCAATCCCGGGACCCCGAACACAGATACGCAGTATTTT
few	TRBV18	TRBJ1-5	.	CASSGEIGSNQPQHF	TGTGCCAGCTCAGGGGAAATAGGAAGCAATCAGCCCCAGCATTTT
many	TRBV20-1	TRBJ2-5	TRBD2	CSARVGGDQETQYF	TGCAGTGCTAGAGTGGGGGGGGACCAAGAGACCCAGTACTTC
.	TRBV27	TRBJ2-7	TRBD2	CASSFMTSGYPYEQYF	TGTGCCAGCAGTTTCATGACTAGCGGATATCCCTACGAGCAGTACTTC
once	TRBV25-1	TRBJ1-2	.	CASSEGGGPNYGYTF	TGTGCCAGCAGTGAAGGTGGAGGACCAAACTATGGCTACACCTTC
.	TRBV9	TRBJ2-5	.	CASSSEGEGETQYF	TGTGCCAGCAGCTCGGAGGGGGAGGGGGAGACCCAGTACTTC
many	TRBV5-4	TRBJ2-1	TRBD2	CASSLELAGNEQFF	TGTGCCAGCAGCTTGGAACTAGCGGGGAATGAGCAGTTCTTC
.	TRBV6-6	TRBJ2-3	.	CASRPPLMEGVTDTQYF	TGTGCCAGCAGACCCCCCTTAATGGAGGGGGTCACAGATACGCAGTATTTT